Below are 24 T cell receptor beta chains sequenced from a single sample in a study of cytomegalovirus exposure and HLA in healthy donors. The PCR contained 60 Vbeta and 13 Jbeta primers. Measured with immunoSEQ multiplex PCR; TCRdb has only the in-frame clones, and not every one. This sample has roughly 100,000 clones, with roughly 80% found just once. Sequencing was done on a sample of PBMCs. The receptor set was obtained from a man aged 50-60 years in good health and CMV-seropositive.

CDR3 DNA: TGCGCCAGCAGCTTCGGGCCTAGCGGGAGGGCCTCTTCCTACGAGCAGTACTTC. Translation: CASSFGPSGRASSYEQYF. The chain combines TRBV5-1 with TRBJ2-7; TRBD2 matches 12 bases. Germline V gene lookup returns CDR1 SGHRS and CDR2 YFSETQ. The CDR3 covers 18 residues. J gave up 1 base and V 2 bases, and 10 bases lay outside the gene matches.

The rearrangement uses TRBV28 and TRBJ2-3, with D perhaps TRBD2 (6 bases). The CDR3 contains 16 residues. The V end lost 5 bases, the J end lost 2 bases, and 17 bases lay between the germline ends. Germline V gene lookup returns CDR1 MDHEN and CDR2 SYDVKM. CDR3 nucleotides: TGTGCCAGCAGTGCAGGTGGGGCGGGATCCACAGATACGCAGTATTTT. This translates into CASSAGGAGSTDTQYF.

This clone occurred a few times. The chain recombines TRBV28 with TRBJ2-7; 11 bases line up with TRBD2. Trimming took 5 bases from V and 0 from J; bases not matched to a gene: 3. Per the germline V gene, CDR1 is MDHEN and CDR2 is SYDVKM. CDR3 length equals 15 residues. The CDR3 region is CASSRTSGSSYEQYF. In nucleotides, the CDR3 is TGTGCCAGCAGTAGGACTAGCGGGTCCTCCTACGAGCAGTACTTC.

V usage is TRBV5-1 and J usage is TRBJ2-7, with D possibly TRBD1 on 6 matching bases. The CDR3 contains 14 residues. V lost 4 bases and J lost 3, with 14 bases in between. CDR1 is SGHRS and CDR2 is YFSETQ in the germline V gene. The DNA of the CDR3 is TGCGCCAGCAGCCCAGGGACACTTATCTACGAGCAGTACTTC. This encodes CASSPGTLIYEQYF.

This clone showed up just once. The chain uses TRBV7-8 and TRBJ1-3, with D tentatively TRBD1 (6 bases). The V and J ends lost 4 bases and 0 bases respectively, with 7 bases between them. This CDR3 is 14 amino acids long. CDR1 and CDR2 (germline): SGHVS, FQNEAQ. CDR3: CASSSGASGNTIYF. Written as DNA, the CDR3 is TGTGCCAGCAGCTCAGGGGCCTCTGGAAACACCATATATTTT.

The J gene is TRBJ1-3, the V gene TRBV29-1, with D perhaps TRBD1 (5 bases). V shed 3 bases and J shed 0 bases, with 9 bases lying between them. This CDR3 contains 14 residues. Germline CDR1 is SQVTM and CDR2 is ANQGSEA. CDR3 protein: CSVDLDNSGNTIYF. In nucleotides, the CDR3 is TGCAGCGTTGACCTGGACAACTCTGGAAACACCATATATTTT.

This clone occurred a few times. The V and J genes are TRBV4-1 and TRBJ2-7; D perhaps matches TRBD2 (6 bases). Germline CDR1 MGHRA, CDR2 YSYEKL. The CDR3 runs 15 residues. The ends were cut back, 2 bases at V and 2 bases at J, with 13 bases in the middle. The DNA for the CDR3 is TGCGCCAGCAGCCAAAGCGAGCCGGGAGCCTACGAGCAGTACTTC. Translation gives CASSQSEPGAYEQYF.

This rearrangement joins TRBV6-1 to TRBJ2-7; weak D call: TRBD1 (5 bases). The germline gives CDR1 MNHNS, CDR2 SASEGT. V was trimmed by 0 bases and J by 6 bases, leaving 6 bases between them. The CDR3 extends over 12 amino acids. CDR3 sequence: CASSEAGVEQYF. The CDR3 nucleotides read TGTGCCAGCAGTGAAGCAGGGGTCGAGCAGTACTTC.

This chain links TRBV10-3 with TRBJ2-5; possibly TRBD1 for D (5 bases). V was shortened by 2 bases and J by 5 bases, with 15 bases between the two germline ends. Germline V gene data show CDR1 as ENHRY and CDR2 as SYGVKD. The CDR3 has 15 residues. The CDR3 spells CAISEDLSGRETQYF. The CDR3 DNA follows: TGTGCCATCAGTGAGGATTTATCAGGGCGGGAGACCCAGTACTTC.

The chain uses TRBV14 and TRBJ2-3, with D possibly matching TRBD2 (6 bases). With 0 bases removed from V and 5 bases from J, the gap between germline ends came to 15 bases. This CDR3 spans 16 amino acids. CDR1 is SGHDN and CDR2 is FVKESK in the germline V gene. The CDR3 sequence is CASSQDRGGIGDTQYF. The CDR3 DNA follows: TGTGCCAGCAGCCAAGATCGGGGCGGGATAGGAGATACGCAGTATTTT.

Remarks on this clone: The junction departs from germline at one end; a sequencing error may be responsible. The V gene is TRBV10-3, the J gene TRBJ1-1, with D tentatively TRBD1 (6 bases). The CDR3 is made up of 12 amino acids. Germline CDR1 is ENHRY and CDR2 is SYGVKD. CDR3 sequence: CAISESSRGAEF. The CDR3 DNA sequence: TGTGCCATCAGTGAGTCTTCCCGGGGGGCCGAGTTT.

This clone was detected once. The V and J genes are TRBV5-5 and TRBJ2-2, with D possibly being TRBD1 (5 bases). The CDR3 totals 16 residues. The germline V and J ends were trimmed by 4 bases and 7 bases, with 20 bases remaining between them. The germline CDR1 and CDR2 sequences are SGHKS and YYEKEE (reference sequence). The CDR3: CASSHPGQSSSGELFF. For the CDR3, the DNA is TGTGCCAGCAGCCACCCTGGACAATCGAGCAGCGGGGAGCTGTTTTTT.

The chain carries TRBV30 and TRBJ2-1; 13 positions match TRBD2. The CDR3 extends over 16 amino acids. The trim removed 1 base at V and 6 bases at J, leaving 6 bases unmatched. CDR1 and CDR2 (germline): GTSNPN, SVGIG (reference sequence). This CDR3 reads CAWSAPGLAGINEQFF. As DNA, the CDR3 is TGTGCCTGGAGTGCCCCGGGACTAGCGGGAATCAATGAGCAGTTCTTC.

Details on this clone: No DNA is shown, since the ends of the CDR3 on it are uncertain; the CDR3 is the one TCRdb lists. This sequence joins TRBV12-2 and TRBJ1-1. TRBV12-2 is termed a pseudogene. From its first to its last residue, the CDR3 has 14 amino acids. CDR3 region: CASRLVAPGTEAFF.

Turning to this clone: Other DNA sequences within the sample encode an identical CDR3. This rearrangement joins TRBV27 to TRBJ1-2, with 12 nucleotides matching TRBD1. Trimming cost V 2 bases and J 6 bases; bases outside gene matches: 10. The CDR3 has 17 amino acids. Germline V gives CDR1 MNHEY, CDR2 SMNVEV (reference sequence). CDR3 DNA sequence: TGTGCCAGCAGTTTAGGGCCTCCGGGACAGGGGGCTCATGGCTACACCTTC. Amino acids: CASSLGPPGQGAHGYTF.

This chain connects TRBV19 to TRBJ1-5; 7 nucleotides match TRBD1. The germline V gene encodes CDR1 LNHDA and CDR2 SQIVND (reference sequence). The length of the CDR3 is 14 residues. The V segment lost 3 bases and the J segment 3 bases; nucleotides outside the gene matches: 2. This chain's CDR3 is CASSMGQINQPQHF. In DNA form, the CDR3 reads TGTGCCAGTAGTATGGGACAGATCAATCAGCCCCAGCATTTT.

This clone has just a few counts. The gene calls are TRBV5-1 and TRBJ2-3; D uncertain. CDR1 and CDR2 from the germline V gene are SGHRS and YFSETQ. V lost 6 bases to trimming and J lost 4 bases, with 15 bases between them. CDR3 length: 14 amino acids. This chain's CDR3 is CASTPGLGADTQYF. DNA of the CDR3: TGCGCCAGCACTCCCGGCCTTGGAGCAGATACGCAGTATTTT.

This clone was picked up one time. This rearrangement joins TRBV7-5 to TRBJ1-1; whether TRBD1, the table's D call, matches the DNA was not checked. TRBV7-5 counts as a pseudogene. The CDR3 runs to 14 residues. CDR3 sequence reads: CVRSLVQANTEAFF. DNA of the CDR3: TGTGTCAGAAGCTTAGTACAGGCCAACACTGAAGCTTTCTTT.

The chain recombines TRBV5-1 with TRBJ2-2; TRBD2 might be the D (6 bases). The CDR3 extends over 16 amino acids. V was shortened by 0 bases and J by 1 base, with 10 bases between the two germline ends. Looked up from germline, CDR1 is SGHRS and CDR2 is YFSETQ. The CDR3 protein is CASSLALAENTGELFF. CDR3 sequence (DNA): TGCGCCAGCAGCTTGGCCTTAGCGGAGAACACCGGGGAGCTGTTTTTT.

This chain joins TRBV5-1 and TRBJ2-3; 8 nucleotides line up with TRBD2. The V gene's germline CDR1 is SGHRS and CDR2 YFSETQ. V lost 2 bases, J lost 0 bases, and 8 bases stayed unmatched. The CDR3 runs to 17 residues. The CDR3 DNA sequence: TGCGCCAGCAGCTTATATTTGGGACTAGACAGCACAGATACGCAGTATTTT. The encoded protein is CASSLYLGLDSTDTQYF. The whole variable domain, remainder taken from reference TRBV5-1 and TRBJ2-3, is KAGVTQTPRYLIKTRGQQVTLSCSPISGHRSVSWYQQTPGQGLQFLFEYFSETQRNKGNFPGRFSGRQFSNSRSEMNVSTLELGDSALYLCASSLYLGLDSTDTQYFGPGTRLTVL.

The chain uses TRBV9 and TRBJ2-7; D is uncertain. The CDR3 has 14 amino acids. V lost 0 bases to trimming and J lost 0 bases, with 7 bases between them. The germline CDR1 and CDR2 sequences are SGDLS and YYNGEE. Here the CDR3 reads CASSVGRSSYEQYF. The CDR3 DNA reads TGTGCCAGCAGCGTAGGACGGAGCTCCTACGAGCAGTACTTC.

This clone appeared a few times. V is TRBV11-1 and J is TRBJ2-5, with 7 bases fitting TRBD1. Germline CDR1 SGHAT, CDR2 FQDESV (reference sequence). The CDR3 loop spans 14 amino acids. V shed 4 bases, J shed 5 bases, and the junction held 7 bases outside the gene matches. CDR3 sequence reads: CASSYDRVQETQYF. CDR3 DNA sequence: TGTGCCAGCAGCTATGACAGGGTCCAGGAGACCCAGTACTTC.

The CDR3 nucleotides are TGTGCCAGCAGCTTCCCAGCGGGAGGTATAGATACGCAGTATTTT. It specifies CASSFPAGGIDTQYF. The chain employs TRBV5-4 and TRBJ2-3; 9 bases fit TRBD2. This CDR3 comprises 15 residues. CDR1 is SGHNT, CDR2 YYREEE, per germline (reference sequence). The trim removed 2 bases at V and 5 bases at J, leaving 6 bases unmatched.

This chain connects TRBV9 to TRBJ2-5; 9 bases are shared with TRBD1. The J call may not be correct, given that the DNA end is closer to TRBJ2-7. Germline CDR1 and CDR2: SGDLS and YYNGEE. The CDR3 is made up of 13 amino acids. CDR3 nucleotide sequence: TGTGCCAGCAGCGTAAGGACAGGGGACGAGCAGTACTTC. Protein sequence: CASSVRTGDEQYF.